One and the same sample provided the 7 T cell receptor beta chains below, sequenced in a study of sequential checkpoint blockade in melanoma. Sequencing used immunoSEQ multiplex PCR; TCRdb keeps in-frame clones, though not all of them. The sample records under 9,000 clones, about three fifths being singletons. The treatment was: randomized to nivolumab then ipilimumab (arm A) or the reverse (arm B). The sample was CD8+ T cells sorted from blood (inferred from file names), taken from a patient given nivolumab and ipilimumab in sequence. All receptors derive from a human patient with melanoma. Some clones in this sample may be carry-over from other donors' samples.

A remark on this clone: Other DNA sequences in this sample translate to the same CDR3. The V and J genes are TRBV7-9 and TRBJ1-1; D gene unclear. V was shortened by 1 base and J by 2 bases, with 5 bases between the two germline ends. The germline V gene encodes CDR1 SEHNR and CDR2 FQNEAQ (reference sequence). The length of the CDR3 is 13 residues. The CDR3 protein is CASSLVQNTEAFF. CDR3 nucleotides: TGTGCCAGCAGCTTAGTACAAAACACTGAAGCTTTCTTT.

The rearrangement uses TRBV2 and TRBJ1-3; D unclear. The length of the CDR3 is 16 residues. CDR1 and CDR2 from the germline V gene are SNHLY and FYNNEI. Trimming cost V 4 bases and J 0 bases, with 13 bases left between them. CDR3 residues: CASSGSTGSSGNTIYF. In DNA, the CDR3 is TGTGCCAGCAGTGGGTCGACGGGAAGCTCTGGAAACACCATATATTTT.

V and J are TRBV10-1 and TRBJ1-1; 9 nucleotides line up with TRBD1. The CDR3 is 14 residues long. With V trimmed by 9 bases and J by 4 bases, 9 bases remained unmatched. Germline lookup yields CDR1 WNHNN and CDR2 SYGVQD (reference sequence). The CDR3 sequence is CASLRQGVITEAFF. CDR3 bases: TGCGCCAGTCTCCGACAGGGGGTAATCACTGAAGCTTTCTTT.

The V gene is TRBV4-1, the J gene TRBJ1-4; tentatively, D is TRBD1 (6 bases). The ends were cut back, 0 bases at V and 5 bases at J, with 13 bases in the middle. CDR1 MGHRA and CDR2 YSYEKL come from the germline V gene. The CDR3 has 16 residues. CDR3 residues: CASSQEYRAVNEKLFF. The DNA for the CDR3 is TGCGCCAGCAGCCAAGAATACAGGGCGGTCAATGAAAAACTGTTTTTT.

The chain has TRBV7-9 and TRBJ1-1; D uncertain. Per the germline V gene, CDR1 is SEHNR and CDR2 is FQNEAQ (reference sequence). V gave up 6 bases and J gave up 6 bases, with 20 bases separating them. CDR3 length: 15 residues. The CDR3 loop is CASSPQRRQASEAFF. DNA for the CDR3: TGTGCCAGCAGTCCTCAAAGGAGGCAGGCTTCTGAAGCTTTCTTT. Supplemented by reference TRBV7-9 and TRBJ1-1, the full variable domain reads DTGVSQNPRHKITKRGQNVTFRCDPISEHNRLYWYRQTLGQGPEFLTYFQNEAQLEKSRLLSDRFSAERPKGSFSTLEIQRTEQGDSAMYLCASSPQRRQASEAFFGQGTRLTVV.

The genes are TRBV6-5 and TRBJ2-7; D is perhaps TRBD1 (5 bases). This CDR3 has 13 amino acids. The germline V and J ends were trimmed by 4 bases and 6 bases, with 13 bases remaining between them. Germline loops: CDR1 MNHEY, CDR2 SVGAGI. CDR3 coding DNA: TGTGCCAGCAGTTTCGCCAGGGCCGGCGAGCAGTACTTC. Its translation is CASSFARAGEQYF.

CDR3 amino acids: CASSQDWEGSLSNQPQHF. In DNA, the CDR3 is TGCGCCAGCAGCCAAGATTGGGAGGGTTCTTTAAGCAATCAGCCCCAGCATTTT. This rearrangement joins TRBV4-1 to TRBJ1-5; unclear D gene. The germline V gene has CDR1 MGHRA and CDR2 YSYEKL. The CDR3 is made up of 18 amino acids. The V end lost 0 bases, the J end lost 1 base, and 16 bases lay between the germline ends.